This T cell receptor beta chain was found in a study of T cells in Graves' hyperthyroidism and ophthalmopathy. The investigators amplified TCR beta CDR3 regions from RNA transcripts. HTBI primers were employed in a first-round RT-PCR of the TCR CDR3. Using its own MiXCR run on the multiplex PCR reads, TCRdb lists one record per CDR3 protein. The sample has fewer than 550,000 distinct CDR3 sequences, 15% to 19% seen once. Germline V gene sequence: CDR1 SGHAT, CDR2 FQNNGV. V lost 5 bases, J lost 1 base, and 6 bases stayed unmatched. The CDR3 is 16 amino acids. This receptor was identified in a woman under 30 with Graves' hyperthyroidism. V and J are TRBV11-2 and TRBJ2-1; 9 bases align to TRBD2. Sample: blood. CDR3 residues: CASSLGTSLSYNEQFF. CDR3 sequence (DNA): TGTGCCAGCAGCCTAGGGACTAGCTTATCCTACAATGAGCAGTTCTTC.